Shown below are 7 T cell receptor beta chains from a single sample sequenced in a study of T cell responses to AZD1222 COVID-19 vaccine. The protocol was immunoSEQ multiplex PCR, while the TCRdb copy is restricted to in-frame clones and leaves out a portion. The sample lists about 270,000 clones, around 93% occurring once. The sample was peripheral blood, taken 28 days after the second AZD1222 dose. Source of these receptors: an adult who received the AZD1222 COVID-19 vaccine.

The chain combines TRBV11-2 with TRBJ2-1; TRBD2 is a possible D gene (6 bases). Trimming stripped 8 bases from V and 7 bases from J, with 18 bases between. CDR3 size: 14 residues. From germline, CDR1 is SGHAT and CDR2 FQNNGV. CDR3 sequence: CASRLQAGRNEQFF. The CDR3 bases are TGTGCCAGCCGACTCCAGGCGGGAAGGAATGAGCAGTTCTTC.

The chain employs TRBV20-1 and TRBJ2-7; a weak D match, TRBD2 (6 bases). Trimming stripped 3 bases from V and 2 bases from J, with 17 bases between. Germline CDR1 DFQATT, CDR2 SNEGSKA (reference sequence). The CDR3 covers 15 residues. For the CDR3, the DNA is TGCAGTGCTAGTCGGTCTACTAGCCTTACCTACGAGCAGTACTTC. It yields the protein CSASRSTSLTYEQYF.

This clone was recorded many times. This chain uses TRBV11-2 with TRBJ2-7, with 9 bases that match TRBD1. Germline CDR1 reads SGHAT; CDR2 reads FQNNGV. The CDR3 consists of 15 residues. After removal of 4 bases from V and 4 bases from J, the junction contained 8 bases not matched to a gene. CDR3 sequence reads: CASSSYRGREYEQYF. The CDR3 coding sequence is TGTGCCAGCAGCTCATACAGGGGGCGCGAGTACGAGCAGTACTTC. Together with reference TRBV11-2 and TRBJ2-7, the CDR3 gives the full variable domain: EAGVAQSPRYKIIEKRQSVAFWCNPISGHATLYWYQQILGQGPKLLIQFQNNGVVDDSQLPKDRFSAERLKGVDSTLKIQPAKLEDSAVYLCASSSYRGREYEQYFGPGTRLTVT.

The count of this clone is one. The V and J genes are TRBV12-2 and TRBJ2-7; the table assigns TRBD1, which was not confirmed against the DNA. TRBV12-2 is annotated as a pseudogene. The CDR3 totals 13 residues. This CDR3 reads CASRLAYQAEQYF. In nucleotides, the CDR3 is TGTGCAAGTCGCTTAGCGTATCAGGCAGAGCAGTACTTC.

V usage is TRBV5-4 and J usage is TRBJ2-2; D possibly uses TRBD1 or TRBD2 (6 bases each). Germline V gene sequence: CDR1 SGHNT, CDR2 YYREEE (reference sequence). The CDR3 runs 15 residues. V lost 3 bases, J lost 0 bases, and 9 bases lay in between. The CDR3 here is CASSYGGANTGELFF. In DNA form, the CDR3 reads TGTGCCAGCAGCTACGGGGGCGCGAACACCGGGGAGCTGTTTTTT. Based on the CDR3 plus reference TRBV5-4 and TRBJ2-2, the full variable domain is ETGVTQSPTHLIKTRGQQVTLRCSSQSGHNTVSWYQQALGQGPQFIFQYYREEENGRGNFPPRFSGLQFPNYSSELNVNALELDDSALYLCASSYGGANTGELFFGEGSRLTVL.

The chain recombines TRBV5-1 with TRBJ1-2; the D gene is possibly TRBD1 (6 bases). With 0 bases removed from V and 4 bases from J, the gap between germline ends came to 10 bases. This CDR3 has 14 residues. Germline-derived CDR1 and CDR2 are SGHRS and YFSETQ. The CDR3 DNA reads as TGCGCCAGCAGCTTGGATGGGGGCGGCTATGGCTACACCTTC. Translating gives CASSLDGGGYGYTF.

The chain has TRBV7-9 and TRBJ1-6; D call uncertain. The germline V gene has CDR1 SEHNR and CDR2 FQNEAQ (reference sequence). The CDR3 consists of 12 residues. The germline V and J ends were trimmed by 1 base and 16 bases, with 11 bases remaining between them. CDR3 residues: CASSLDEAALHF. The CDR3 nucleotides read TGTGCCAGCAGCTTAGACGAGGCAGCGCTCCACTTT. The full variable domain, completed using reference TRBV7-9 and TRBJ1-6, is DTGVSQNPRHKITKRGQNVTFRCDPISEHNRLYWYRQTLGQGPEFLTYFQNEAQLEKSRLLSDRFSAERPKGSFSTLEIQRTEQGDSAMYLCASSLDEAALHFGNGTRLTVT.